These 2 T cell receptor beta chains were sequenced from one sample in a study of T-cell memory formation after mild COVID-19. MiXCR was run by TCRdb on the 5' RACE reads, yielding one entry per CDR3 protein. The sample contains approximately 490,000 distinct CDR3 sequences, around 21% of which appear only once. Sequencing input: PBMCs or a T cell subset sorted from them (not recorded which). The receptors derive from an adult woman who had mild COVID-19 (a few samples of this study predate the infection). Cell type and time point are not known.

This clonotype has a count of ten or more. The chain is built from TRBV7-6 and TRBJ2-7; D gene ambiguous. CDR1 is SGHVS, CDR2 FNYEAQ, per germline. This CDR3 contains 15 residues. V was trimmed by 2 bases and J by 1 base, leaving 12 bases between them. This CDR3 reads CASSLLAFMSYEQYF. CDR3 sequence (DNA): TGTGCCAGCAGCTTACTTGCCTTTATGTCCTACGAGCAGTACTTC.

The rearrangement links TRBV27 to TRBJ2-7, with 8 bases identical to TRBD1. The CDR3 is 15 residues long. Per the germline V gene, CDR1 is MNHEY and CDR2 is SMNVEV (reference sequence). After removal of 1 base from V and 3 bases from J, the junction contained 5 bases not matched to a gene. CDR3 coding DNA: TGTGCCAGCAGTTTATATCCAGGGGGCGGCTACGAGCAGTACTTC. The encoded protein is CASSLYPGGGYEQYF.